What follows describes a single T cell receptor (beta chain). The antigen remains undetermined. CDR1 is LNHDA and CDR2 is SQIVND in the germline V gene (reference sequence). The CDR3 is 15 residues long. The record originates from a study of CXCR3-negative and CXCR3-positive naive CD8 T cells. Study-wide points: Upon cryopreservation, CXCR3 expression partially decreased, and most assays used fresh PBMCs.

TRB cDNA libraries were made by UMI-labeled 5' RACE. From the 5' RACE reads, TCRdb lists one entry per CDR3 protein and no DNA. The table for this sample gives roughly 39,000 distinct CDR3 sequences. This TCR was sampled from a human donor in good health. Some clones in this sample may be carry-over from other donors' samples. Source material: memory CD8+ T cells from blood. This chain connects TRBV19 to TRBJ1-1; TCRdb proposes TRBD1, but this gene call is untestable without DNA. The CDR3 is CASSIDGTENTEAFF.